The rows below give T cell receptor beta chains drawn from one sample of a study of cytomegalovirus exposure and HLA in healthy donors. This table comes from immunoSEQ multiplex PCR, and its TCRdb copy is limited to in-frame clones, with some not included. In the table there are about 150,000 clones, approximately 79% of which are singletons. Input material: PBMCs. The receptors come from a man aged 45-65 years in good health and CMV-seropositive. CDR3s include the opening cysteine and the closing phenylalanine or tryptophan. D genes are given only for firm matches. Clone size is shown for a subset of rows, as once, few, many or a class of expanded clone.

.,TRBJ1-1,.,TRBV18,TGTGCCAGCTCACCACAAACAGAGAACACTGAAGCTTTCTTT,CASSPQTENTEAFF
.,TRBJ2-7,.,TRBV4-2,TGTGCCAGCAGCCAAGATGTCTACCTCTCCTACGAGCAGTACTTC,CASSQDVYLSYEQYF
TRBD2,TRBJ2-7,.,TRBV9,TGTGCCAGCAGCGTAGCTACCGGGGGGGGGCGTATCTACGAGCAGTACTTC,CASSVATGGGRIYEQYF
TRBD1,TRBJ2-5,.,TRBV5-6,TGTGCCAGCAGCTTGGGACAGGGCTACCAAGAGACCCAGTACTTC,CASSLGQGYQETQYF
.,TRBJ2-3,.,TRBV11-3,TGTGCCAGCAGCTTAGAATCAGGGTCCGCAGATACGCAGTATTTT,CASSLESGSADTQYF
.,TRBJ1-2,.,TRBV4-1,TGCGCCAGCAGCCCAGGACAGCCTAACTATGGCTACACCTTC,CASSPGQPNYGYTF
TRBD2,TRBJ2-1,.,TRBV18,TGTGCCAGCTCACCCCGGGGACTAGCGGGAGGTCGAGATGAGCAGTTCTTC,CASSPRGLAGGRDEQFF
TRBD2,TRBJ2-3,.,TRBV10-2,TGCGCCAGCAGTGAGTGGCCTAGCGGGACCATGGCAGATACGCAGTATTTT,CASSEWPSGTMADTQYF
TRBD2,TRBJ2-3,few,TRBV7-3,TGTGCCAGCAGTAGGGGACTAGCGTCCACAGATACGCAGTATTTT,CASSRGLASTDTQYF
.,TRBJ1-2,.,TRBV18,TGTGCCAGCTCACCAGTAGGCGGATCGGATCTGGGCTACACCTTC,CASSPVGGSDLGYTF
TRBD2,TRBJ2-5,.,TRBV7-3,TGTGCCAGCAGCTTACGGCTTTCGAGCGGGGAGGATCTTGTGGAGACCCAGTACTTC,CASSLRLSSGEDLVETQYF
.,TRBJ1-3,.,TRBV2,TGTGCCAGCAGTGAAATCAGGTCTGGAAACACCATATATTTT,CASSEIRSGNTIYF
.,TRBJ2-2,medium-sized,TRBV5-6,TGTGCCAGCAGCTTAAATGCTGCAGGGTGGACCGGGGAGCTGTTTTTT,CASSLNAAGWTGELFF
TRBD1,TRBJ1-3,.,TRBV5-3,TGTGCCAGAAGCTTCAGGGGGTGGGACACCATATATTTT,CARSFRGWDTIYF
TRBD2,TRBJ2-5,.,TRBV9,TGTGCCAGCAGCGCTACTAGCGGGAGTTGGCAAGAGACCCAGTACTTC,CASSATSGSWQETQYF
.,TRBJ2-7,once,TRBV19,TGTGCCAGTAGAGCCGACAGAAGCTCCTACGAGCAGTACTTC,CASRADRSSYEQYF
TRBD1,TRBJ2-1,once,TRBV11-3,TGTGCCAGCAGCTTCGGGACAGCAAATGAGCAGTTCTTC,CASSFGTANEQFF
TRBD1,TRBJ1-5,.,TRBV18,TGTGCCAGCTCACGATCCGGGACAGGGTCAAATCAGCCCCAGCATTTT,CASSRSGTGSNQPQHF
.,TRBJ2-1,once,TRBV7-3,TGTGCCAGCAGCTTAACCAGGGAGGATGAGCAGTTCTTC,CASSLTREDEQFF
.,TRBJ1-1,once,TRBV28,TGTGCCAGCAGGGTAACAGAGAACACTGAAGCTTTCTTT,CASRVTENTEAFF
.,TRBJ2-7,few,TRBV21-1,TGTGCCAGCAGTAAGCGGGAGGAGTACGAGCAGTACTTC,CASSKREEYEQYF
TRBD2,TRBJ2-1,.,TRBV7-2,TGTGCCAGCAGCCCTTCGACTAGCGGGACGGACTACAATGAGCAGTTCTTC,CASSPSTSGTDYNEQFF
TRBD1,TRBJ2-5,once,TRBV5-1,TGCGCCAGCAGCGGAACAGGGGCCCAAGAGACCCAGTACTTC,CASSGTGAQETQYF
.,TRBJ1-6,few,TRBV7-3,TGTGCCAGCAGCTCCCAAGGCGGGTCACCCCTCCACTTT,CASSSQGGSPLHF